Below, 21 T cell receptor beta chains from the same sample are listed, as sequenced in a study of identical twins. TCRdb processed the 5' RACE reads anew with MiXCR; each CDR3 protein has one entry. The sample contains about 720,000 distinct CDR3 sequences, around a sixth of which appear only once. The data also belong to a second study, concerning T cells expressing NK-cell markers.

The sample was PBMCs. All receptors derive from a woman aged 18 to 35 in good health.

V and J are TRBV10-3 and TRBJ2-7; no clear D gene. Germline-derived CDR1 and CDR2 are ENHRY and SYGVKD. The germline V and J ends were trimmed by 3 bases and 7 bases, with 10 bases remaining between them. This CDR3 region has 12 residues. Here the CDR3 DNA reads TGTGCCATCAGTGAAATCTTAGGGGAGCAGTACTTC. Translation gives CAISEILGEQYF.

This clonotype was seen once. Here the CDR3 DNA reads TGTGCCAGCAGTTTCAGACAGGCGTGTGATACGCAGTATTTT. This translates into CASSFRQACDTQYF. This chain joins TRBV12-3 or TRBV12-4 and TRBJ2-3; a possible D gene is TRBD1 (6 bases). Trimming shortened V by 3 bases and J by 6 bases, and 13 bases separated the two germline ends. The CDR3 is 14 residues long.

This clonotype was seen only a few times. The V call is TRBV12-3 or TRBV12-4, the J call TRBJ2-1; D not certain. CDR3 size: 15 residues. V was trimmed by 8 bases and J by 0 bases, leaving 14 bases between them. The CDR3 loop reads CASSSDTRSYNEQFF. CDR3 nucleotides: TGTGCCAGCTCCTCTGATACTCGCTCCTACAATGAGCAGTTCTTC.

This chain links TRBV5-1 with TRBJ2-3; TRBD2 matches 9 bases. Germline CDR1 SGHRS, CDR2 YFSETQ. This CDR3 is 16 amino acids long. V was pared by 0 bases and J by 3 bases, with 5 bases of the junction left unmatched. The CDR3 nucleotides read TGCGCCAGCAGCTTGGGGGGTAGCGGGAGTACAGATACGCAGTATTTT. It encodes CASSLGGSGSTDTQYF.

The chain has TRBV20-1 and TRBJ1-5; D is unclear. V lost 0 bases, J lost 4 bases, and 10 bases lay in between. Germline V gene lookup returns CDR1 DFQATT and CDR2 SNEGSKA (reference sequence). The CDR3 loop spans 14 amino acids. CDR3 region: CSARDRRVNQPQHF. Written as DNA, the CDR3 is TGCAGTGCTAGAGATCGGAGGGTAAATCAGCCCCAGCATTTT.

This clonotype was observed a few times. The J gene is TRBJ2-5, the V gene TRBV12-3 or TRBV12-4; 9 nucleotides align to TRBD2. The CDR3 extends over 15 amino acids. Trimming took 3 bases from V and 4 from J; bases not matched to a gene: 6. The CDR3: CASSFSGSTGETQYF. DNA for the CDR3: TGTGCCAGCAGTTTTAGCGGGAGTACAGGAGAGACCCAGTACTTC.

This clonotype was seen only a few times. The chain has TRBV12-3 or TRBV12-4 and TRBJ1-5, with D possibly matching TRBD1 (6 bases). With 2 bases removed from V and 6 bases from J, the gap between germline ends came to 11 bases. The CDR3 contains 14 residues. The CDR3 sequence: CASSLRDKGQPQHF. The DNA for the CDR3 is TGTGCCAGCAGTTTACGGGACAAGGGTCAGCCCCAGCATTTT.

CDR3 sequence reads: CASSFGTGNGYTF. Here the CDR3 DNA reads TGCGCCAGCAGCTTCGGGACAGGGAATGGCTACACCTTC. The rearrangement links TRBV5-1 to TRBJ1-2; 9 nucleotides align to TRBD1. This CDR3 contains 13 residues. CDR1 and CDR2 from the germline V gene are SGHRS and YFSETQ. V dropped 2 bases and J dropped 6; count of bases not matched to a gene: 2. Looking up the rest from reference TRBV5-1 and TRBJ1-2 gives the full variable domain: KAGVTQTPRYLIKTRGQQVTLSCSPISGHRSVSWYQQTPGQGLQFLFEYFSETQRNKGNFPGRFSGRQFSNSRSEMNVSTLELGDSALYLCASSFGTGNGYTFGSGTRLTVV.

The chain has TRBV12-3 or TRBV12-4 and TRBJ1-1; D is possibly TRBD1 (5 bases). CDR3 length equals 16 residues. Between the trimmed V and J ends, which lost 4 bases and 5 bases, there was a span of 20 bases. The DNA of the CDR3 is TGTGCCAGCAGTTCCCGGGACCCCCGAACGGAGACTGAAGCTTTCTTT. Protein: CASSSRDPRTETEAFF.

The chain combines TRBV10-3 with TRBJ2-7, with D unclear. Trimming stripped 3 bases from V and 3 bases from J, with 6 bases between. Looked up from germline, CDR1 is ENHRY and CDR2 is SYGVKD. The CDR3 runs to 12 residues. DNA of the CDR3: TGTGCCATCAGTGAAGGCCTCTACGAGCAGTACTTC. This encodes CAISEGLYEQYF.

There are a few counts of this clonotype. The V and J genes are TRBV7-2 and TRBJ2-7; D is unclear. The CDR3 has 14 amino acids. Trimming cost V 5 bases and J 4 bases, with 15 bases left between them. Germline V gives CDR1 SGHTA, CDR2 FQGNSA. The CDR3 DNA follows: TGTGCCAGCAGCCCGTTCCCTATAGGGTACGAGCAGTACTTC. This sequence encodes CASSPFPIGYEQYF. The full variable domain, rest sourced from reference TRBV7-2 and TRBJ2-7, is GAGVSQSPSNKVTEKGKDVELRCDPISGHTALYWYRQSLGQGLEFLIYFQGNSAPDKSGLPSDRFSAERTGGSVSTLTIQRTQQEDSAVYLCASSPFPIGYEQYFGPGTRLTVT.

The chain carries TRBV20-1 and TRBJ2-4; no firm D call. Germline CDR1 DFQATT, CDR2 SNEGSKA (reference sequence). With 2 bases removed from V and 0 bases from J, the gap between germline ends came to 17 bases. The CDR3 has 17 residues. CDR3 sequence reads: CSARPFSNLIAKNIQYF. The CDR3 nucleotides are TGCAGTGCTAGACCATTCTCCAACCTCATAGCCAAAAACATTCAGTACTTC.

V and J are TRBV5-6 and TRBJ2-6; D gene ambiguous. Trimming took 0 bases from V and 0 from J, leaving 13 bases between them. The CDR3 loop spans 18 amino acids. The germline gives CDR1 SGHDT, CDR2 YYEEEE. CDR3 bases: TGTGCCAGCAGCTTGGCCCGTTACCGTCCCTCTGGGGCCAACGTCCTGACTTTC. It encodes CASSLARYRPSGANVLTF.

Only a few counts were recorded for this clonotype. The rearrangement uses TRBV12-3 or TRBV12-4 and TRBJ2-1; TRBD1 matches 10 bases. The CDR3 contains 15 residues. Germline trimming cut 5 bases from V and 2 bases from J; bases unmatched to any gene: 3. The CDR3 spells CASSTDRGPYNEQFF. In DNA, the CDR3 is TGTGCCAGCAGTACTGACAGGGGGCCCTACAATGAGCAGTTCTTC.

In its sample, this clonotype was seen many times. The chain employs TRBV12-3 or TRBV12-4 and TRBJ1-2; D is unresolved. Deletions cut 2 bases from V and 0 bases from J, with 4 bases between. This CDR3 has 13 residues. This chain's CDR3 is CASSLTANYGYTF. In DNA form, the CDR3 reads TGTGCCAGCAGTTTAACAGCTAACTATGGCTACACCTTC.

The V and J genes are TRBV29-1 and TRBJ2-1; D perhaps matches TRBD1 (5 bases). Trimming removed 8 bases at V and 10 bases at J, with 24 bases between. The CDR3 covers 14 residues. Per the germline V gene, CDR1 is SQVTM and CDR2 is ANQGSEA. CDR3 loop: CSTGRTKGVYEQFF. The CDR3 region has the DNA TGCAGCACCGGAAGGACAAAGGGTGTCTACGAGCAGTTCTTC.

The sample holds a few counts of this clonotype. The chain's CDR3 is CSAGQGKNEQYF. Here the CDR3 DNA reads TGCAGTGCGGGACAGGGGAAAAACGAGCAGTACTTC. The chain joins TRBV20-1 to TRBJ2-7; TRBD1 aligns across 10 bases. Trimming cost V 6 bases and J 5 bases; bases outside gene matches: 4. This CDR3 comprises 12 residues. Germline lookup yields CDR1 DFQATT and CDR2 SNEGSKA (reference sequence).

The chain couples TRBV12-3 or TRBV12-4 to TRBJ1-1; tentative D call: TRBD1 (5 bases). The V and J ends lost 3 bases and 1 base respectively, with 9 bases between them. This CDR3 is 14 amino acids long. In nucleotides, the CDR3 is TGTGCCAGCAGTTTGGGGCCAACGAACACTGAAGCTTTCTTT. As protein: CASSLGPTNTEAFF.

This clonotype was seen more than once but under ten times. The V call is TRBV12-3 or TRBV12-4, the J call TRBJ1-2; 7 bases are shared with TRBD1. The ends lost 3 bases at V and 5 bases at J; junction bases unmatched: 12. There are 16 residues in the CDR3. The CDR3 region is CASSFSPTGRKYGYTF. The CDR3 nucleotides read TGTGCCAGCAGTTTTTCCCCGACAGGGAGAAAGTATGGCTACACCTTC.

This clonotype occurred a few times. This chain links TRBV10-1 with TRBJ2-3, with 9 bases fitting TRBD1. Germline V gene sequence: CDR1 WNHNN, CDR2 SYGVQD (reference sequence). J gave up 4 bases and V 5 bases, and 7 bases lay outside the gene matches. The CDR3 spans 15 residues. The CDR3 spells CASSQGDRAADTQYF. The CDR3 DNA follows: TGCGCCAGCAGTCAGGGGGACAGGGCGGCAGATACGCAGTATTTT.

The chain carries TRBV27 and TRBJ1-6; 11 bases agree with TRBD1. Germline assignment: CDR1 MNHEY and CDR2 SMNVEV (reference sequence). The CDR3 spans 16 residues. V lost 3 bases, J lost 8 bases, and 6 bases stayed unmatched. The CDR3, as DNA: TGTGCCAGCAGTTTTGGACAGGGGGCGCAGGATTCACCCCTCCACTTT. Amino acids: CASSFGQGAQDSPLHF.